These 32 T cell receptor beta chains originate from one sample sequenced in a study of OX40 agonist ivuxolimab in advanced cancers. The library was prepared using the immunoSEQ multiplex PCR assay. Not all clones reach the TCRdb copy of this immuneACCESS table, which keeps in-frame sequences only. Checked studies attribute under half of the gap to unresolved V genes and leave the rest unexplained. This sample holds over 40,000 clones; roughly 86% were observed only once. The ten largest clonotypes hold 3% to 4% of the sample. The sample in question was CD4+ or CD8+ T cells sorted from blood, obtained in a trial of the OX40 agonist ivuxolimab. The source of these receptors is an adult with an advanced solid tumor such as melanoma, head and neck, liver or kidney cancer.

The chain combines TRBV5-1 with TRBJ2-7; 8 nucleotides match TRBD1. This CDR3 spans 14 amino acids. Germline V gene lookup returns CDR1 SGHRS and CDR2 YFSETQ. J was trimmed by 3 bases and V by 1 base; bases with no gene match: 3. The CDR3 nucleotides read TGCGCCAGCAGCTTGAGGACAGGGAGCTACGAGCAGTACTTC. Protein product: CASSLRTGSYEQYF.

The chain employs TRBV7-8 and TRBJ2-6, with TRBD1 identical over 8 bases. J lost 15 bases, V lost 2 bases, and 6 bases had no gene match. The CDR3 runs 13 residues. The germline V gene has CDR1 SGHVS and CDR2 FQNEAQ. CDR3 sequence reads: CASSLPGGAGLTF. The CDR3 DNA reads as TGTGCCAGCAGCTTACCAGGGGGCGCTGGCCTGACTTTC.

The rearrangement links TRBV18 to TRBJ2-7; D is ambiguous. The CDR3 spans 12 residues. Trimming took off 3 bases at V and 2 bases at J, with 5 bases between the two ends. CDR1 KGHSH and CDR2 LQKENI come from the germline V gene. CDR3 nucleotides: TGTGCCAGCTCACCGGGCCCCTACGAGCAGTACTTC. Amino acids: CASSPGPYEQYF.

The chain is built from TRBV7-3 and TRBJ1-2; 8 bases align to TRBD1. The CDR3 loop spans 14 amino acids. V lost 5 bases to trimming and J lost 6 bases; unmatched junction nucleotides: 8. Per the germline V gene, CDR1 is SGHTA and CDR2 is FQGTGA. This CDR3 reads CASSPTAGGHGYTF. The CDR3 DNA sequence: TGTGCCAGCAGCCCCACGGCAGGGGGCCATGGCTACACCTTC.

The chain uses TRBV11-2 and TRBJ1-1; 7 nucleotides match TRBD1. CDR1 is SGHAT, CDR2 FQNNGV, per germline. The CDR3 covers 15 residues. V lost 0 bases and J lost 4; bases outside the gene matches: 5. CDR3 amino acids: CASSLEGQGGTEAFF. The CDR3 bases are TGTGCCAGCAGCTTAGAAGGCCAGGGGGGCACTGAAGCTTTCTTT.

The chain joins TRBV10-3 to TRBJ1-1, with D unclear. Germline V gene data show CDR1 as ENHRY and CDR2 as SYGVKD. This CDR3 is built from 14 residues. V gave up 3 bases and J gave up 4 bases, with 12 bases separating them. The CDR3 loop is CAISDPGRSTEAFF. In nucleotides, the CDR3 is TGTGCCATCAGTGATCCCGGGCGCAGCACTGAAGCTTTCTTT.

V usage is TRBV7-8 and J usage is TRBJ2-1, with D perhaps given as TRBD1 or TRBD2 (5 bases each). Germline CDR1 reads SGHVS; CDR2 reads FQNEAQ. This CDR3 is built from 17 residues. V dropped 3 bases and J dropped 6 bases, with 21 bases sitting between them. The DNA for the CDR3 is TGTGCCAGCAGCTTTGGCGGGCCGGGACCGGCTGGCAATGAGCAGTTCTTC. This sequence encodes CASSFGGPGPAGNEQFF.

The chain uses TRBV10-3 and TRBJ1-5, with D uncertain. The CDR3 totals 12 residues. V lost 2 bases and J 4 bases, leaving 3 bases between the germline ends. The germline gives CDR1 ENHRY, CDR2 SYGVKD. CDR3 sequence: CAISEGNQPQHF. The DNA of the CDR3 is TGTGCCATCAGTGAGGGTAATCAGCCCCAGCATTTT.

The CDR3 sequence is CSVDKEGATDTQYF. The CDR3 region has the DNA TGCAGCGTGGATAAGGAGGGGGCAACAGATACGCAGTATTTT. The chain recombines TRBV29-1 with TRBJ2-3; possibly TRBD1 for D (7 bases). The germline V gene has CDR1 SQVTM and CDR2 ANQGSEA. Trimming removed 6 bases at V and 3 bases at J, with 16 bases between. The CDR3 is 14 amino acids.

The chain links TRBV2 to TRBJ1-5; the match to TRBD1 covers 7 bases. CDR1 and CDR2 from the germline V gene are SNHLY and FYNNEI. Trimming at V came to 4 bases and at J to 7 bases, leaving 7 bases not matched to a gene. This CDR3 is built from 14 residues. The CDR3 loop reads CASSGEGARQPQHF. CDR3 DNA sequence: TGTGCCAGCAGTGGAGAGGGGGCCAGGCAGCCCCAGCATTTT.

This clone was seen once. The chain combines TRBV5-4 with TRBJ2-1; D is possibly TRBD2 (5 bases). CDR1 and CDR2 from the germline V gene are SGHNT and YYREEE (reference sequence). Trimming took 3 bases from V and 10 from J, leaving 14 bases between them. CDR3 size: 13 residues. The CDR3 DNA sequence: TGTGCCAGCAGCTACTCACTAGGAGGAGAGCAGTTCTTC. Translation gives CASSYSLGGEQFF.

The CDR3 bases are TGTGCCAGCAGCGTTGGGACAGGAGAATCTGGGGCCAACGTCCTGACTTTC. Amino acids: CASSVGTGESGANVLTF. The rearrangement joins TRBV9 to TRBJ2-6; TRBD1 aligns across 8 bases. Unmatched junction bases numbered 5, after V lost 2 bases and J lost 1 base. This CDR3 contains 17 residues. Germline V lookup: CDR1 SGDLS, CDR2 YYNGEE.

The chain couples TRBV29-1 to TRBJ1-2; tentatively, D is TRBD1 (6 bases). This CDR3 contains 13 residues. V lost 3 bases and J lost 4, with 12 bases in between. CDR1 and CDR2 (germline): SQVTM, ANQGSEA. The CDR3 loop is CSVDPGTFYGYTF. The DNA for the CDR3 is TGCAGCGTTGACCCCGGGACATTCTATGGCTACACCTTC.

The V gene is TRBV15, the J gene TRBJ2-7; TRBD2 matches 7 bases. V shed 2 bases, J shed 1 base, and the junction held 2 bases outside the gene matches. This CDR3 contains 14 residues. CDR1 and CDR2 from the germline V gene are LNHNV and YYDKDF (reference sequence). In DNA, the CDR3 is TGTGCCACCAGCAGACGGCGGGGGTCCTACGAGCAGTACTTC. Protein sequence: CATSRRRGSYEQYF.

The rearrangement uses TRBV11-3 and TRBJ1-1; D remains unclear. The length of the CDR3 is 13 residues. The ends were cut back, 3 bases at V and 5 bases at J, with 10 bases in the middle. Germline CDR1 reads SGHNT; CDR2 reads YENEEA. CDR3 in DNA: TGTGCCAGCAGCTTGGTTACGGGAACTGAAGCTTTCTTT. It translates to CASSLVTGTEAFF.

The genes are TRBV30 and TRBJ1-1; 8 nucleotides agree with TRBD1. CDR3 size: 13 residues. In germline, CDR1 is GTSNPN, CDR2 SVGIG (reference sequence). CDR3 nucleotides: TGTGCGCTGGCCAGGGGGCAGAACACTGAAGCTTTCTTT. Its translation: CALARGQNTEAFF.

The V gene is TRBV10-1, the J gene TRBJ2-1; 11 bases line up with TRBD2. The CDR3 is made up of 16 amino acids. J was trimmed by 3 bases and V by 6 bases; bases with no gene match: 7. Germline V gene sequence: CDR1 WNHNN, CDR2 SYGVQD (reference sequence). The CDR3 coding sequence is TGCGCCAGCAGCGAAACCCTAGCGGGAGGCTACAATGAGCAGTTCTTC. It translates to CASSETLAGGYNEQFF.

V is TRBV7-2 and J is TRBJ2-7; no clear D gene. Germline-derived CDR1 and CDR2 are SGHTA and FQGNSA. Deletions cut 5 bases from V and 6 bases from J, with 23 bases between. The CDR3 runs 16 residues. As DNA, the CDR3 is TGTGCCAGCAGCCCGCCGGGCCTTATCGAAGTCTCCGAGCAGTACTTC. This sequence encodes CASSPPGLIEVSEQYF.

The rearrangement uses TRBV19 and TRBJ2-1, with TRBD1 matching 7 bases. Trimming removed 4 bases from V and 5 bases from J; junction bases left unmatched: 8. CDR3 length: 15 amino acids. CDR1 and CDR2 from the germline V gene are LNHDA and SQIVND (reference sequence). The CDR3 coding sequence is TGTGCCAGTAGTACACAAGACAGGGCTCACAATGAGCAGTTCTTC. Its translation is CASSTQDRAHNEQFF.

V is TRBV18 and J is TRBJ1-2; D remains ambiguous. Germline CDR1 and CDR2: KGHSH and LQKENI. The V end lost 4 bases, the J end lost 8 bases, and 14 bases lay between the germline ends. The CDR3 runs 13 residues. CDR3 nucleotides: TGTGCCAGCTCACTACAAAGTGAGTACGGCTACACCTTC. As protein: CASSLQSEYGYTF.

The rearrangement links TRBV11-3 to TRBJ2-5; D ambiguous. Germline CDR1 SGHNT, CDR2 YENEEA. This CDR3 is 15 amino acids long. The V end lost 5 bases, the J end lost 1 base, and 14 bases lay between the germline ends. The CDR3 here is CASSTPKNVQETQYF. In DNA form, the CDR3 reads TGTGCCAGCAGCACCCCAAAGAATGTCCAAGAGACCCAGTACTTC.

The chain uses TRBV10-3 and TRBJ2-3, with TRBD2 identical over 13 bases. Losses at the gene ends were 0 bases for V and 1 base for J; bases not matched to a gene: 7. The CDR3 is 19 residues long. Germline loops: CDR1 ENHRY, CDR2 SYGVKD. This CDR3 reads CAISESWTSGSRGTDTQYF. The CDR3 nucleotides are TGTGCCATCAGTGAGTCGTGGACTAGCGGGAGCAGAGGCACAGATACGCAGTATTTT.

The rearrangement uses TRBV5-8 and TRBJ2-2; 7 bases line up with TRBD2. The CDR3 has 18 residues. V lost 1 base to trimming and J lost 2 bases; unmatched junction nucleotides: 11. Germline V gene sequence: CDR1 SGHTS, CDR2 YDEGEE. The CDR3 is CASSLFLGVAGNTGELFF. The CDR3, as DNA: TGTGCCAGCAGCTTGTTTTTAGGAGTAGCGGGCAACACCGGGGAGCTGTTTTTT.

The rearrangement links TRBV7-2 to TRBJ2-5; 12 nucleotides line up with TRBD2. V shed 4 bases and J 4 bases; nucleotides not matched to a gene: 4. The CDR3 has 15 residues. Germline lookup yields CDR1 SGHTA and CDR2 FQGNSA. The CDR3 region is CASSSQGLAGETQYF. CDR3 nucleotides: TGTGCCAGCAGCTCCCAGGGACTAGCGGGAGAGACCCAGTACTTC.

The rearrangement uses TRBV7-8 and TRBJ1-4; TRBD1 aligns across 7 bases. The trim removed 3 bases at V and 7 bases at J, leaving 8 bases unmatched. CDR3 length: 15 residues. Germline CDR1 and CDR2: SGHVS and FQNEAQ. CDR3 residues: CASSFGQAKGEKLFF. The CDR3 nucleotides read TGTGCCAGCAGCTTCGGACAGGCGAAAGGTGAAAAACTGTTTTTT.

The rearrangement joins TRBV30 to TRBJ2-4; D not certain. Per the germline V gene, CDR1 is GTSNPN and CDR2 is SVGIG (reference sequence). Between the trimmed V and J ends, which lost 0 bases and 0 bases, there was a span of 6 bases. This CDR3 is 14 amino acids long. In DNA form, the CDR3 reads TGTGCCTGGAGTGTACGATTAGCCAAAAACATTCAGTACTTC. It yields the protein CAWSVRLAKNIQYF.

The rearrangement joins TRBV7-3 to TRBJ2-1; D remains unclear. This CDR3 contains 11 residues. CDR1 SGHTA and CDR2 FQGTGA come from the germline V gene. V shed 5 bases and J shed 8 bases, with 7 bases lying between them. The CDR3 DNA reads TGTGCCAGCAGCCAAAGGGATGAGCAGTTCTTC. This encodes CASSQRDEQFF.

V usage is TRBV23-1 and J usage is TRBJ2-1; the match to TRBD2 covers 13 bases. TRBV23-1 is designated an ORF whose function remains uncertain. Unmatched junction bases numbered 11, after V lost 6 bases and J lost 9 bases. The CDR3 contains 16 residues. The CDR3 loop is CASRPSGTSGNSEQFF. The CDR3 DNA reads as TGCGCCAGCAGGCCCTCGGGGACTAGCGGGAACTCTGAGCAGTTCTTC.

The chain carries TRBV6-1 and TRBJ1-5, with TRBD1 as a possible D gene (5 bases). The CDR3 extends over 13 amino acids. Germline V lookup: CDR1 MNHNS, CDR2 SASEGT. V lost 8 bases, J lost 6 bases, and 14 bases lay in between. The CDR3 DNA is TGTGCCAGCGCCGGGGGGGGAGTTCAGCCCCAGCATTTT. It translates to CASAGGGVQPQHF.

V and J are TRBV30 and TRBJ1-5; D gene ambiguous. V was shortened by 0 bases and J by 4 bases, with 7 bases between the two germline ends. The CDR3 contains 13 residues. Germline V lookup: CDR1 GTSNPN, CDR2 SVGIG (reference sequence). The CDR3 reads CAWSVNGNQPQHF. The CDR3 DNA sequence: TGTGCCTGGAGTGTAAATGGGAATCAGCCCCAGCATTTT.

V and J are TRBV6-5 and TRBJ1-5, with TRBD1 as a possible D gene (5 bases). V lost 2 bases, J lost 11 bases, and 7 bases lay in between. CDR1 and CDR2 from the germline V gene are MNHEY and SVGAGI. The CDR3 runs to 11 residues. DNA for the CDR3: TGTGCCAGCAGTTACCGGGGGACCCAGCATTTT. It yields the protein CASSYRGTQHF.

The V gene is TRBV2, the J gene TRBJ2-3, with 9 bases identical to TRBD2. The CDR3 consists of 14 residues. V lost 7 bases and J lost 6; bases outside the gene matches: 8. Germline V gives CDR1 SNHLY, CDR2 FYNNEI. DNA of the CDR3: TGTGCCAGCATCTGGACTAGCGCGACCGATACGCAGTATTTT. Residues: CASIWTSATDTQYF.